These T cell receptor beta chains were read from a single sample in a study of regulatory T cells. Clones were sequenced by immunoSEQ multiplex PCR, and TCRdb holds only the in-frame ones, with some missing. The table includes tens of thousands of clones, about 88% detected once. The sample consisted of conventional CD4+ T cells sorted from blood. Receptors originate from a child aged 5 to 17 with CD3G deficiency. CDR3s include the opening cysteine and the closing phenylalanine or tryptophan. A D gene is named only where the DNA matches it firmly. Not every row has a clone size; where given, it reads once, few, many or a size class.

J,D,size,V,CDR3,DNA
TRBJ2-5,TRBD1,NA,TRBV11-3,CASSYRGETQYF,TGTGCCAGCAGCTACAGGGGCGAGACCCAGTACTTC
TRBJ2-7,TRBD1,NA,TRBV5-1,CASRWGTASYEQYF,TGCGCCAGCAGGTGGGGGACAGCCTCCTACGAGCAGTACTTC
TRBJ2-6,NA,NA,TRBV28,CASRPGTHSGANVLTF,TGTGCCAGCAGACCCGGGACCCACTCTGGGGCCAACGTCCTGACTTTC
TRBJ2-5,NA,once,TRBV28,CASSYPGRTRGETQYF,TGTGCCAGCAGTTACCCGGGCCGTACAAGGGGAGAGACCCAGTACTTC
TRBJ1-1,NA,NA,TRBV7-5,CASSLGDGRTEAFF,TGTGCCAGCAGCTTAGGGGACGGCAGGACTGAAGCTTTCTTT
TRBJ2-3,TRBD2,NA,TRBV7-8,CASSLGLAGPDTQYF,TGTGCCAGCAGCTTAGGACTAGCGGGGCCAGATACGCAGTATTTT
TRBJ2-1,TRBD2,NA,TRBV7-9,CASSLGGLAGPLGNEQFF,TGTGCCAGCAGCTTAGGGGGACTAGCGGGACCCTTAGGCAATGAGCAGTTCTTC
TRBJ2-7,NA,NA,TRBV5-1,CASSLGNTYEQYF,TGCGCCAGCAGCTTGGGGAACACCTACGAGCAGTACTTC
TRBJ2-2,TRBD1,NA,TRBV6-1,CASRTGTGATGELFF,TGTGCCAGCAGGACGGGGACAGGGGCCACCGGGGAGCTGTTTTTT
TRBJ2-7,TRBD1,NA,TRBV5-1,CASSPGTGTVEQYF,TGCGCCAGCAGCCCGGGGACAGGGACGGTCGAGCAGTACTTC
TRBJ2-5,NA,NA,TRBV5-1,CASSLQGFQEETQYF,TGCGCCAGCAGCCTACAGGGCTTTCAAGAAGAGACCCAGTACTTC
TRBJ1-2,NA,NA,TRBV7-9,CASSLEHSGGYTF,TGTGCCAGCAGCTTAGAGCACAGCGGCGGCTACACCTTC
TRBJ2-3,TRBD2,NA,TRBV6-1,CASSEGFAGGPADTQYF,TGTGCCAGCAGTGAAGGGTTCGCGGGAGGGCCGGCAGATACGCAGTATTTT